Listed below are T cell receptor beta chains from one sample, sequenced in a study of blood T cell repertoires in COVID-19. Produced via immunoSEQ multiplex PCR; TCRdb's table is partial and in-frame only. This table holds some 89,000 clones, 70% to 85% found once. The specimen was peripheral blood. Source of these receptors: a man in his 70s with acute or convalescent COVID-19. CDR3s include the opening cysteine and the closing phenylalanine or tryptophan. The D gene is left open where the match is weak. A row's size may be missing; if present it is once, few, many or a size class.

>NA|NA|TRBJ1-1|TRBV4-1
TGCGCCAGCAGCCAAGATCGGGGGAATGAAGCTTTCTTT
CASSQDRGNEAFF
>NA|TRBD1|TRBJ1-4|TRBV7-8
TGTGCCAGCAGCTTAGACAGGGGAGGAGAAAAACTGTTTTTT
CASSLDRGGEKLFF
>once|NA|TRBJ1-3|TRBV30
TGTGCCTGGAGTAGACAGAGCTCTGGAAACACCATATATTTT
CAWSRQSSGNTIYF
>NA|TRBD1|TRBJ1-4|TRBV2
TGTGCCAGCAGTGAGGGGGACAGCGGTAATGAAAAACTGTTTTTT
CASSEGDSGNEKLFF
>NA|TRBD2|TRBJ2-3|TRBV5-1
TGCGCCAGCAGCTTGGGAGCGGGGGGCACAGATACGCAGTATTTT
CASSLGAGGTDTQYF
>NA|TRBD1|TRBJ1-6|TRBV27
TGTGCCAGCAGTAGGAGGACAGGGGGGAGCTCCTATAATTCACCCCTCCACTTT
CASSRRTGGSSYNSPLHF
>NA|NA|TRBJ1-1|TRBV9
TGTGCCAGCAGCGTAGATCTGGGACTCACTGAAGCTTTCTTT
CASSVDLGLTEAFF
>NA|NA|TRBJ2-1|TRBV7-3
TGTGCCAGCAGCCCACAGGGGGGGCCCTCCTACAATGAGCAGTTCTTC
CASSPQGGPSYNEQFF
>NA|TRBD1|TRBJ2-2|TRBV18
TGTGCCAGCTCGGCGTCTCAGGGGGCCAACACCGGGGAGCTGTTTTTT
CASSASQGANTGELFF
>NA|NA|TRBJ2-5|TRBV12-3/TRBV12-4
TGTGCCAGCAGGCTTGACTACGAAGAGACCCAGTACTTC
CASRLDYEETQYF
>NA|NA|TRBJ2-2|TRBV30
TGTGCCTGGAGTAGACAGACGTCCGGGGAGCTGTTTTTT
CAWSRQTSGELFF
>once|TRBD2|TRBJ2-7|TRBV6-5
TGTGCCAGCACGGGACTAGCGCTTTCCTACGAGCAGTACTTC
CASTGLALSYEQYF
>few|NA|TRBJ2-5|TRBV5-4
TGTGCCAGCAGCCGGACTATCCAAGAGACCCAGTACTTC
CASSRTIQETQYF
>NA|NA|TRBJ2-3|TRBV5-1
TGCGCCAGCAGCCTTCGGGACTCAACAGATACGCAGTATTTT
CASSLRDSTDTQYF
>NA|NA|TRBJ2-3|TRBV29-1
TGCAGCGGGGGAGAGGATACGCAGTATTTT
CSGGEDTQYF
>few|NA|TRBJ1-1|TRBV2
TGTGCCAGCAGTGTCCACATACCGATGAACACTGAAGCTTTCTTT
CASSVHIPMNTEAFF
>NA|NA|TRBJ2-3|TRBV5-1
TGCGCCACCACCCCTGGGCTAAGCACAGATACGCAGTATTTT
CATTPGLSTDTQYF